What follows are 2 T cell receptor beta chains derived from one specimen sequenced in a study of CD8 T cells in ankylosing spondylitis. MiXCR, applied by TCRdb to the 5' RACE reads, yields one record per CDR3 protein. The repertoire holds under 250,000 distinct CDR3 sequences, with over 9.5% as singletons. Sequences were obtained from blood, either unsorted or a sorted T cell fraction (not recorded which). These receptors came from a male donor with ankylosing spondylitis or in good health (not recorded which).

This clonotype was observed many times. J is TRBJ2-1 and V is TRBV28, with no clear D. V was trimmed by 5 bases and J by 0 bases, leaving 14 bases between them. This CDR3 has 16 residues. CDR1 MDHEN and CDR2 SYDVKM come from the germline V gene. CDR3 nucleotides: TGTGCCAGCAGTCCCCCCCCAGAGAGCTCCTACAATGAGCAGTTCTTC. It codes for CASSPPPESSYNEQFF.

This clonotype has a count of ten or more. This rearrangement joins TRBV29-1 to TRBJ1-2; TRBD1 matches at 9 bases. The V and J ends lost 7 bases and 3 bases, in that order; junction bases with no gene match: 6. There are 13 residues in the CDR3. CDR1 SQVTM and CDR2 ANQGSEA come from the germline V gene. The CDR3 DNA reads as TGCAGCGCTTATGACAGGGGGGACTATGGCTACACCTTC. It encodes CSAYDRGDYGYTF.